Below, 23 T cell receptor beta chains from the same sample are listed, as sequenced in a study of PD-1 blockade in classical Hodgkin lymphoma. Time point noted: cycle 4 day 1 (C4D1), after 5 to 7 weeks of nivolumab. The patients all showed relapse after autologous stem cell transplantation, while their brentuximab vedotin exposure varied. Assay: immunoSEQ multiplex PCR; the TCRdb copy retains only in-frame clones and omits some. The sample consists of 90,000 to 100,000 clones, about three quarters of them appearing once. The specimen comprised peripheral blood mononuclear cells (PBMCs), sampled before the fourth cycle of nivolumab. All receptors come from a human donor with classical Hodgkin lymphoma.

In its sample, this clone was seen once. The chain uses TRBV6-6 and TRBJ2-5; 10 bases map to TRBD1. The CDR3 contains 15 residues. Unmatched junction bases numbered 9, after V lost 6 bases and J lost 5 bases. Germline CDR1 reads MNHNY; CDR2 reads SVGAGI (reference sequence). In DNA form, the CDR3 reads TGTGCCAGCAGCCCTACCGGGGGACAGGGGGAGACCCAGTACTTC. It codes for CASSPTGGQGETQYF.

This sequence joins TRBV5-6 and TRBJ2-7, with D perhaps matching TRBD1 (6 bases). This CDR3 spans 12 amino acids. CDR1 and CDR2 from the germline V gene are SGHDT and YYEEEE. The V end lost 3 bases, the J end lost 6 bases, and 10 bases lay between the germline ends. The CDR3 DNA sequence: TGTGCCAGCAGCTCACAGGGATTCGAGCAGTACTTC. It is translated as CASSSQGFEQYF.

This chain links TRBV5-1 with TRBJ2-7; no clear D gene. This CDR3 has 12 amino acids. Trimming shortened V by 3 bases and J by 2 bases, and 6 bases separated the two germline ends. Germline values: CDR1 SGHRS, CDR2 YFSETQ. In DNA, the CDR3 is TGCGCCAGCAGCTCGACAACCTACGAGCAGTACTTC. Translated: CASSSTTYEQYF.

The chain carries TRBV29-1 and TRBJ1-1; no clear D. The V gene lost 5 bases and the J gene lost 5 bases, with 6 bases spanning the gap. The CDR3 length is 10 residues. Germline CDR1 is SQVTM and CDR2 is ANQGSEA. In DNA form, the CDR3 reads TGCAGCGTTTTTATGACTGAAGCTTTCTTT. It specifies CSVFMTEAFF.

The V call is TRBV10-3, the J call TRBJ1-4, with a possible D match to TRBD1 (5 bases). Trimming stripped 7 bases from V and 4 bases from J, with 10 bases between. Germline CDR1 and CDR2: ENHRY and SYGVKD. The CDR3 consists of 13 residues. CDR3 sequence reads: CAIKTADNEKLFF. CDR3 bases: TGTGCCATCAAGACAGCGGATAATGAAAAACTGTTTTTT.

The rearrangement joins TRBV18 to TRBJ2-5; 9 nucleotides agree with TRBD1. The germline V gene has CDR1 KGHSH and CDR2 LQKENI. The CDR3 is 14 residues long. V shed 4 bases, J shed 4 bases, and the junction held 4 bases outside the gene matches. The CDR3 is CASSQKTGGETQYF. DNA of the CDR3: TGTGCCAGCTCACAGAAGACAGGGGGAGAGACCCAGTACTTC. Looking up the rest from reference TRBV18 and TRBJ2-5 gives the full variable domain: NAGVMQNPRHLVRRRGQEARLRCSPMKGHSHVYWYRQLPEEGLKFMVYLQKENIIDESGMPKERFSAEFPKEGPSILRIQQVVRGDSAAYFCASSQKTGGETQYFGPGTRLLVL.

This chain links TRBV5-4 with TRBJ1-1, with TRBD1 matching over 7 bases. The CDR3 spans 15 residues. The germline V gene has CDR1 SGHNT and CDR2 YYREEE (reference sequence). Losses at the gene ends were 4 bases for V and 1 base for J; bases not matched to a gene: 7. The CDR3 bases are TGTGCCAGCAGCCCGAGACAGGGACCGAACACTGAAGCTTTCTTT. This encodes CASSPRQGPNTEAFF.

This rearrangement joins TRBV9 to TRBJ1-2, with 9 bases that match TRBD1. Germline CDR1 and CDR2: SGDLS and YYNGEE. V lost 4 bases and J lost 2; bases outside the gene matches: 9. This CDR3 has 16 amino acids. The DNA of the CDR3 is TGTGCCAGCAGCACAAATACAGGGGGCCGGAACTATGGCTACACCTTC. Protein sequence: CASSTNTGGRNYGYTF.

This clone was seen once. The J gene is TRBJ1-2, the V gene TRBV7-6; maybe TRBD1 (5 bases). V was cut by 6 bases and J by 4 bases, with 15 bases left in between. The CDR3 contains 14 residues. Germline CDR1 SGHVS, CDR2 FNYEAQ. Here the CDR3 reads CASRQQPGPYGYTF. The DNA for the CDR3 is TGTGCCAGCAGGCAACAACCGGGACCCTATGGCTACACCTTC.

This chain joins TRBV5-4 and TRBJ2-1, with a possible D match to TRBD2 (6 bases). The ends were cut back, 1 base at V and 6 bases at J, with 14 bases in the middle. Germline CDR1 and CDR2: SGHNT and YYREEE (reference sequence). The CDR3 runs to 15 residues. This CDR3 is CASSLRTGSGNEQFF. CDR3 sequence (DNA): TGTGCCAGCAGCTTGAGAACCGGGAGTGGCAATGAGCAGTTCTTC. Full variable domain (remainder filled in from reference TRBV5-4 and TRBJ2-1): ETGVTQSPTHLIKTRGQQVTLRCSSQSGHNTVSWYQQALGQGPQFIFQYYREEENGRGNFPPRFSGLQFPNYSSELNVNALELDDSALYLCASSLRTGSGNEQFFGPGTRLTVL.

This sequence joins TRBV12-5 and TRBJ2-1, with 9 positions matching TRBD1. Trimming removed 5 bases from V and 7 bases from J; junction bases left unmatched: 6. The CDR3 length is 14 residues. Germline V gene data show CDR1 as LGHNT and CDR2 as FRNRAP. The CDR3 nucleotides are TGTGCTAGTGGTCCGGGACAGGGAGTGAATGAGCAGTTCTTC. It yields the protein CASGPGQGVNEQFF.

This sequence joins TRBV11-2 and TRBJ1-1; D is uncertain. The CDR3 totals 14 residues. The ends were cut back, 6 bases at V and 3 bases at J, with 14 bases in the middle. Germline loops: CDR1 SGHAT, CDR2 FQNNGV. CDR3 sequence: CASSSDGLDTEAFF. CDR3 coding DNA: TGTGCCAGCAGTTCGGACGGTTTGGACACTGAAGCTTTCTTT.

V and J are TRBV6-6 and TRBJ2-3; D possibly corresponds to TRBD2 (6 bases). Looked up from germline, CDR1 is MNHNY and CDR2 is SVGAGI (reference sequence). V was cut by 8 bases and J by 4 bases, with 19 bases left in between. This CDR3 is built from 15 residues. The CDR3 here is CASCGREGSPDTQYF. The CDR3 coding sequence is TGTGCCAGCTGCGGGCGGGAAGGAAGTCCAGATACGCAGTATTTT.

This clone was counted a few times. The chain employs TRBV15 and TRBJ1-2, with no clear D. The CDR3 runs 13 residues. The germline CDR1 and CDR2 sequences are LNHNV and YYDKDF (reference sequence). The ends were cut back, 5 bases at V and 14 bases at J, with 21 bases in the middle. In DNA form, the CDR3 reads TGTGCCACCAGCGGATTCCGTTGGACCGATAATACCTTC. Translated, it gives CATSGFRWTDNTF.

The chain is built from TRBV28 and TRBJ2-3; perhaps D is TRBD1 or TRBD2 (5 bases each). V shed 5 bases and J shed 1 base, with 16 bases lying between them. This CDR3 comprises 16 residues. Germline lookup yields CDR1 MDHEN and CDR2 SYDVKM. DNA of the CDR3: TGTGCCAGCAGTCTGAGGGGTATATGGCGCACAGATACGCAGTATTTT. Its translation: CASSLRGIWRTDTQYF.

The gene calls are TRBV7-9 and TRBJ1-3, with D perhaps matching TRBD1 (5 bases). Trimming shortened V by 1 base and J by 0 bases, and 10 bases separated the two germline ends. CDR1 is SEHNR, CDR2 FQNEAQ, per germline (reference sequence). CDR3 length equals 16 residues. CDR3 sequence: CASSLGLGPSGNTIYF. The CDR3 nucleotides are TGTGCCAGCAGCTTAGGGCTGGGGCCCTCTGGAAACACCATATATTTT.

Only a few counts were recorded for this clone. The chain couples TRBV5-4 to TRBJ2-3; a possible D gene is TRBD2 (5 bases). Trimming cost V 4 bases and J 0 bases, with 12 bases left between them. The CDR3 is 15 amino acids. The germline CDR1 and CDR2 sequences are SGHNT and YYREEE (reference sequence). CDR3 nucleotide sequence: TGTGCCAGCAGCGGAGGAGTTACTAGCACAGATACGCAGTATTTT. It translates to CASSGGVTSTDTQYF. Supplemented by reference TRBV5-4 and TRBJ2-3, the full variable domain reads ETGVTQSPTHLIKTRGQQVTLRCSSQSGHNTVSWYQQALGQGPQFIFQYYREEENGRGNFPPRFSGLQFPNYSSELNVNALELDDSALYLCASSGGVTSTDTQYFGPGTRLTVL.

This chain joins TRBV9 and TRBJ2-2, with D possibly being TRBD2 (5 bases). Germline V gives CDR1 SGDLS, CDR2 YYNGEE. Trimming cost V 10 bases and J 2 bases, with 18 bases left between them. The CDR3 has 15 residues. The CDR3 region is CAGLLGVRNTGELFF. CDR3 in DNA: TGTGCCGGCCTCCTGGGAGTTAGAAACACCGGGGAGCTGTTTTTT.

V and J are TRBV20-1 and TRBJ1-3; D is unclear. The CDR3 is 11 residues long. Trimming left V 3 bases short and J 9 bases short, with 9 bases between. Germline V lookup: CDR1 DFQATT, CDR2 SNEGSKA (reference sequence). The CDR3, as DNA: TGCAGTGCTAGCCCAGGCCCCACCATATATTTT. Amino acid sequence: CSASPGPTIYF.

This chain links TRBV11-3 with TRBJ2-1, with TRBD2 identical over 8 bases. The CDR3 is made up of 15 amino acids. V trimming: 8 bases; J trimming: 4 bases; junction bases outside the gene matches: 10. Germline CDR1 and CDR2: SGHNT and YENEEA. The CDR3 spells CASETGTRAYNEQFF. CDR3 bases: TGTGCCAGCGAAACCGGGACTAGGGCATACAATGAGCAGTTCTTC.

The CDR3 nucleotides read TGTGCCAGCAGCCAAGATAAAGACAGGGGGTACGAGCAGTACTTC. Protein sequence: CASSQDKDRGYEQYF. The chain has TRBV4-2 and TRBJ2-7, with 9 bases lining up with TRBD1. This CDR3 spans 15 amino acids. Germline CDR1 and CDR2: LGHNA and YNFKEQ. Unmatched junction bases numbered 4, after V lost 0 bases and J lost 4 bases.

The rearrangement uses TRBV6-4 and TRBJ2-5, with D uncertain. CDR3 length: 13 amino acids. V lost 3 bases and J 1 base, leaving 6 bases between the germline ends. Looked up from germline, CDR1 is MRHNA and CDR2 is SNTAGT. CDR3 amino acids: CASSERPQETQYF. DNA for the CDR3: TGTGCCAGCAGTGAGAGACCCCAAGAGACCCAGTACTTC.

The chain is built from TRBV5-1 and TRBJ1-4; TRBD1 matches at 11 bases. The V gene end was trimmed by 2 bases and the J gene end by 11 bases; junction bases not matched to a gene: 11. The CDR3 is 16 amino acids. The germline CDR1 and CDR2 sequences are SGHRS and YFSETQ. Written as DNA, the CDR3 is TGCGCCAGCAGCTTTAGTAACCCGGGACAGGGGGGGAAACTGTTTTTT. Amino acid sequence: CASSFSNPGQGGKLFF.